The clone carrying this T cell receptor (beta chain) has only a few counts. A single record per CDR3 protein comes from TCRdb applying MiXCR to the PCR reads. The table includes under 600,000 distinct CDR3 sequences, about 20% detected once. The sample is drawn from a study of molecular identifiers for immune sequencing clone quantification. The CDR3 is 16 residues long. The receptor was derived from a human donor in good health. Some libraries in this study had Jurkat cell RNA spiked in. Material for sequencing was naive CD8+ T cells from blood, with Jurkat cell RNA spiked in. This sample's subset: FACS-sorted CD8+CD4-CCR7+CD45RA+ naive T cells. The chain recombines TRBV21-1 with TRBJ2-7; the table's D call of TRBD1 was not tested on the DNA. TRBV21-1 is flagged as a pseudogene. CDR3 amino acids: CASSKALYAGSYEQYF. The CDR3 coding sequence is TGTGCCAGCAGCAAAGCGTTGTATGCAGGGTCCTACGAGCAGTACTTC.